The 18 T cell receptor beta chains below were found in one sample sequenced in a study of blood T cell repertoires in COVID-19. The table came from immunoSEQ multiplex PCR; TCRdb's copy has only in-frame clones and leaves some out. Of about 430,000 clones in the sample, about 88% were seen once. Material: PBMCs or T cells enriched from blood (not recorded which). These receptors came from a woman aged 18-35 years who had been exposed to COVID-19.

The chain couples TRBV3-1 (or the pseudogene TRBV3-2) to TRBJ2-7, with D possibly being TRBD2 (5 bases). V gave up 4 bases and J gave up 1 base, with 8 bases separating them. This CDR3 has 13 amino acids. The V gene's germline CDR1 is LGHDT and CDR2 YNNKEL (reference sequence). CDR3 loop: CASSPGISYEQYF. For the CDR3, the DNA is TGTGCCAGCAGCCCCGGGATTTCCTACGAGCAGTACTTC.

The chain recombines TRBV11-2 with TRBJ2-1; 10 bases fit TRBD2. The V gene's germline CDR1 is SGHAT and CDR2 FQNNGV. This CDR3 spans 16 amino acids. Trimming removed 0 bases from V and 9 bases from J; junction bases left unmatched: 8. The CDR3 DNA sequence: TGTGCCAGCAGCTTAGAAATGCTAGCGGGAGTGAGTGAGCAGTTCTTC. Protein sequence: CASSLEMLAGVSEQFF.

The rearrangement uses TRBV10-1 and TRBJ2-3, with 11 nucleotides matching TRBD2. V gave up 3 bases and J gave up 3 bases; unmatched junction bases: 2. In germline, CDR1 is WNHNN, CDR2 SYGVQD (reference sequence). The CDR3 has 15 amino acids. The CDR3 DNA is TGCGCCAGCAGTGAACTAGCGGGAGTAACAGATACGCAGTATTTT. It encodes CASSELAGVTDTQYF.

J is TRBJ2-1 and V is TRBV27; a weak D match, TRBD2 (6 bases). Germline lookup yields CDR1 MNHEY and CDR2 SMNVEV (reference sequence). The CDR3 is 17 amino acids. Trimming removed 0 bases at V and 3 bases at J, with 15 bases between. The CDR3 spells CASSLSWAGRVYNEQFF. CDR3 bases: TGTGCCAGCAGTTTATCGTGGGCGGGACGGGTCTACAATGAGCAGTTCTTC.

This chain joins TRBV30 and TRBJ2-2; 11 nucleotides line up with TRBD2. Germline CDR1 is GTSNPN and CDR2 is SVGIG (reference sequence). The J segment lost 3 bases and the V segment lost 1 base, leaving 19 bases of the junction unmatched. The CDR3 spans 21 residues. The CDR3 loop reads CAWSGFGTSGGPHTYTGELFF. The CDR3 region has the DNA TGTGCCTGGAGTGGATTCGGCACTAGCGGGGGCCCCCATACTTACACCGGGGAGCTGTTTTTT.

The rearrangement joins TRBV5-4 to TRBJ2-1, with D unresolved. Germline-derived CDR1 and CDR2 are SGHNT and YYREEE (reference sequence). The length of the CDR3 is 12 residues. The V end was cut by 7 bases, the J end by 8 bases, with 13 bases between. Here the CDR3 DNA reads TGTGCCAGCCGCCGCGGAGACTATGAGCAGTTCTTC. Its translation: CASRRGDYEQFF.

This clone appeared a few times. The chain combines TRBV7-2 with TRBJ2-7; TRBD1 matches at 8 bases. CDR1 and CDR2 from the germline V gene are SGHTA and FQGNSA. CDR3 size: 15 residues. Trimming at V came to 5 bases and at J to 4 bases, leaving 10 bases not matched to a gene. As DNA, the CDR3 is TGTGCCAGCAGCCCGGACAGGGTGAAATTGTACGAGCAGTACTTC. Residues: CASSPDRVKLYEQYF.

The J gene is TRBJ1-6, the V gene TRBV14; D perhaps matches TRBD1 (6 bases). The CDR3 covers 13 residues. Germline lookup yields CDR1 SGHDN and CDR2 FVKESK. V lost 5 bases to trimming and J lost 11 bases, with 13 bases between them. The CDR3 loop is CASSTRGETPLHF. The CDR3, as DNA: TGTGCCAGCAGCACCAGGGGCGAGACACCCCTCCACTTT.

This clone was seen once. The chain carries TRBV6-2 or TRBV6-3 and TRBJ2-3; 11 bases match TRBD2. The length of the CDR3 is 16 residues. Germline V CDR1 and CDR2: MNHEY, SVGEGT. Trimming cost V 5 bases and J 6 bases; bases outside gene matches: 10. CDR3 loop: CASSGLAGKRMDTQYF. The CDR3 DNA is TGTGCCAGCAGTGGACTAGCGGGTAAACGGATGGATACGCAGTATTTT.

This clone was counted a single time. This chain uses TRBV7-6 with TRBJ1-2; no clear D. This CDR3 has 13 residues. V was shortened by 2 bases and J by 1 base, with 5 bases between the two germline ends. Germline CDR1 SGHVS, CDR2 FNYEAQ. The DNA for the CDR3 is TGTGCCAGCAGCTTACAGGTTAACTATGGCTACACCTTC. Translating it yields CASSLQVNYGYTF.

This chain joins TRBV4-1 and TRBJ2-1, with 7 bases identical to TRBD2. The CDR3 runs 16 residues. The germline V gene has CDR1 MGHRA and CDR2 YSYEKL. Losses at the gene ends were 7 bases for V and 3 bases for J; bases not matched to a gene: 12. The chain's CDR3 is CASILPGTTIYNEQFF. In nucleotides, the CDR3 is TGCGCCAGCATTCTCCCCGGGACTACAATCTACAATGAGCAGTTCTTC.

The chain has TRBV25-1 and TRBJ2-1; D possibly corresponds to TRBD1 (6 bases). With 7 bases removed from V and 6 bases from J, the gap between germline ends came to 19 bases. Germline V gene sequence: CDR1 MGHDK, CDR2 SYGVNS. The CDR3 covers 15 residues. In DNA, the CDR3 is TGTGCCAGCATCCAGACAACAGGGCATCCCAATGAGCAGTTCTTC. This translates into CASIQTTGHPNEQFF. Using reference TRBV25-1 and TRBJ2-1 for the parts outside the CDR3, the full variable domain is EADIYQTPRYLVIGTGKKITLECSQTMGHDKMYWYQQDPGMELHLIHYSYGVNSTEKGDLSSESTVSRIRTEHFPLTLESARPSHTSQYLCASIQTTGHPNEQFFGPGTRLTVL.

This chain joins TRBV2 and TRBJ1-6; the D is unclear. The CDR3 is 14 residues long. Trimming left V 3 bases short and J 10 bases short, with 13 bases between. CDR1 and CDR2 from the germline V gene are SNHLY and FYNNEI. For the CDR3, the DNA is TGTGCCAGCAGTGATGGGTGGAGTGGATCACCCCTCCACTTT. It translates to CASSDGWSGSPLHF.

The chain carries TRBV15 and TRBJ2-6; TRBD1 matches 9 bases. J lost 5 bases, V lost 6 bases, and 5 bases had no gene match. The CDR3 totals 15 residues. Germline V lookup: CDR1 LNHNV, CDR2 YYDKDF (reference sequence). This chain's CDR3 is CATSSTGGRANVLTF. CDR3 nucleotides: TGTGCCACCAGTTCGACAGGGGGGAGGGCCAACGTCCTGACTTTC. Supplemented by reference TRBV15 and TRBJ2-6, the full variable domain reads DAMVIQNPRYQVTQFGKPVTLSCSQTLNHNVMYWYQQKSSQAPKLLFHYYDKDFNNEADTPDNFQSRRPNTSFCFLDIRSPGLGDTAMYLCATSSTGGRANVLTFGAGSRLTVL.

CDR3 DNA sequence: TGTGCCAGCAGCCAAGACCAGACTAGCGGGGGGGCCTCGGTCGGGGAGCTGTTTTTT. It translates to CASSQDQTSGGASVGELFF. The genes are TRBV3-1 (or the pseudogene TRBV3-2) and TRBJ2-2; 14 nucleotides align to TRBD2. This CDR3 comprises 19 residues. Losses at the gene ends were 0 bases for V and 7 bases for J; bases not matched to a gene: 10. CDR1 and CDR2 from the germline V gene are LGHDT and YNNKEL (reference sequence).

The chain employs TRBV19 and TRBJ1-2; TRBD1 is a possible D gene (6 bases). Trimming removed 3 bases at V and 9 bases at J, with 14 bases between. CDR1 is LNHDA and CDR2 is SQIVND in the germline V gene (reference sequence). CDR3 size: 13 residues. CDR3 in DNA: TGTGCCAGTAGTATTTCAGGGGTATATAGCTACACCTTC. It translates to CASSISGVYSYTF.

V and J are TRBV6-1 and TRBJ1-3, with D possibly TRBD1 on 6 matching bases. The CDR3 runs to 14 residues. V was clipped by 3 bases and J by 4 bases, with 10 bases between them. From germline, CDR1 is MNHNS and CDR2 SASEGT. The DNA of the CDR3 is TGTGCCAGCAGTGACACAGGGCGAGGAAACACCATATATTTT. Amino acid sequence: CASSDTGRGNTIYF.

The chain combines TRBV18 with TRBJ1-1, with D possibly TRBD1 on 6 matching bases. CDR1 is KGHSH, CDR2 LQKENI, per germline. The CDR3 has 16 amino acids. V lost 5 bases, J lost 3 bases, and 19 bases lay in between. Here the CDR3 reads CASSAGNRAVDTEAFF. DNA for the CDR3: TGTGCCAGCTCAGCAGGTAACAGGGCCGTCGACACTGAAGCTTTCTTT.